These 11 T cell receptor beta chains were all obtained from the same sample, sequenced in a study of blood T cell repertoires in COVID-19. Sequenced by immunoSEQ multiplex PCR; TCRdb stores in-frame clones only, minus some. The sample carries under 200,000 clones, about 88% recorded once. Sequencing was carried out using peripheral blood. These receptors all come from a man aged 40-49 years with active or convalescent COVID-19.

V is TRBV7-2 and J is TRBJ2-5, with 8 bases aligning to TRBD2. V gave up 5 bases and J gave up 4 bases; unmatched junction bases: 15. Germline V gene sequence: CDR1 SGHTA, CDR2 FQGNSA. The CDR3 loop spans 17 amino acids. Written as DNA, the CDR3 is TGTGCCAGCAGCCTTGGCGGGGGGCCCCGACGGGGAGAGACCCAGTACTTC. It codes for CASSLGGGPRRGETQYF.

This clone has just one count. One base away lies a much larger clone, so this may be a sequencing read error. This chain joins TRBV25-1 and TRBJ1-2; TRBD1 is a possible D gene (6 bases). V gave up 6 bases and J gave up 2 bases, with 10 bases separating them. CDR1 and CDR2 (germline): MGHDK, SYGVNS. The CDR3 consists of 13 residues. CDR3 coding DNA: TGTGCCAGCAGGACGGGACAAAACTATGGCTACACCTTC. Protein product: CASRTGQNYGYTF.

The chain links TRBV27 to TRBJ2-3; D remains ambiguous. V was trimmed by 5 bases and J by 5 bases, leaving 8 bases between them. The length of the CDR3 is 12 residues. Germline V CDR1 and CDR2: MNHEY, SMNVEV (reference sequence). The CDR3 nucleotides are TGTGCCAGCAGTCCAGGTATAGATACGCAGTATTTT. Translating it yields CASSPGIDTQYF.

The chain is built from TRBV5-1 and TRBJ2-6; D call uncertain. Germline lookup yields CDR1 SGHRS and CDR2 YFSETQ. The CDR3 contains 18 residues. With 4 bases removed from V and 4 bases from J, the gap between germline ends came to 21 bases. The DNA of the CDR3 is TGCGCCAGCAGCGTACTTGGTACCTTAGTACCCGGGGCCAACGTCCTGACTTTC. It specifies CASSVLGTLVPGANVLTF.

The V gene is TRBV20-1, the J gene TRBJ2-3, with 8 positions matching TRBD2. Trimming at V came to 3 bases and at J to 4 bases, leaving 12 bases not matched to a gene. This CDR3 is built from 16 residues. Germline CDR1 DFQATT, CDR2 SNEGSKA (reference sequence). The CDR3, as DNA: TGCAGTGCTAGTGACCTGGGCGCGGGGGGCGCAGATACGCAGTATTTT. This encodes CSASDLGAGGADTQYF.

This chain joins TRBV19 and TRBJ1-1; possible D gene TRBD1, 6 bases. The CDR3 extends over 12 amino acids. CDR1 and CDR2 from the germline V gene are LNHDA and SQIVND (reference sequence). The germline V and J ends were trimmed by 6 bases and 6 bases, with 11 bases remaining between them. Written as DNA, the CDR3 is TGTGCCAGTAGGACAGGTCTCGCTGAAGCTTTCTTT. The encoded protein is CASRTGLAEAFF.

For the CDR3, the DNA is TGTGCCTGGAGTGCTAGGGTCGTTGCGGGAGTTGCCGAGCAGTACTTC. This translates into CAWSARVVAGVAEQYF. This chain links TRBV30 with TRBJ2-7; TRBD2 matches at 7 bases. V gave up 1 base and J gave up 6 bases; unmatched junction bases: 15. The CDR3 spans 16 residues. CDR1 and CDR2 from the germline V gene are GTSNPN and SVGIG (reference sequence).

The chain is built from TRBV6-1 and TRBJ2-1; 13 positions agree with TRBD2. This CDR3 comprises 19 residues. Germline V lookup: CDR1 MNHNS, CDR2 SASEGT. Trimming took 3 bases from V and 6 from J; bases not matched to a gene: 14. CDR3 amino acids: CASSDLPPTSGRAVNEQFF. DNA of the CDR3: TGTGCCAGCAGTGATCTACCACCTACTAGCGGGAGGGCTGTCAATGAGCAGTTCTTC.

The rearrangement links TRBV9 to TRBJ2-7; D may be TRBD2 (6 bases). Germline V gene sequence: CDR1 SGDLS, CDR2 YYNGEE. V gave up 2 bases and J gave up 3 bases, with 9 bases separating them. The CDR3 covers 13 residues. CDR3 bases: TGTGCCAGCAGCGTCAAGGAGGGCTACGAGCAGTACTTC. As protein: CASSVKEGYEQYF.

The J gene is TRBJ2-7, the V gene TRBV19; maybe TRBD1 (6 bases). The CDR3 totals 15 residues. V lost 5 bases to trimming and J lost 0 bases, with 14 bases between them. Germline V gene lookup returns CDR1 LNHDA and CDR2 SQIVND (reference sequence). The CDR3 DNA reads TGTGCCAGTAGTCCCTTTGAGACAGGCTCCTACGAGCAGTACTTC. As protein: CASSPFETGSYEQYF.

This clone was detected only once. The gene calls are TRBV27 and TRBJ2-7; 12 bases match TRBD2. The CDR3 is 16 amino acids. Per the germline V gene, CDR1 is MNHEY and CDR2 is SMNVEV (reference sequence). Trimming at V came to 5 bases and at J to 6 bases, leaving 11 bases not matched to a gene. DNA for the CDR3: TGTGCCAGCAGTAGACTAGCGGGAGTCGCAACGGGCGAGCAGTACTTC. Its translation: CASSRLAGVATGEQYF.